This T cell receptor (beta chain) is from a study of blood T cells in healthy people across ages. Study background: With template switching, about one barcoded beta molecule was captured per two T cells.

Study-level results: Older age went with lower TCR beta diversity per million T cells, in a roughly linear way.

V lost 0 bases and J lost 5; bases outside the gene matches: 5. Germline loops: CDR1 LGHNA, CDR2 YSLEER. This CDR3 region has 16 residues. As regards this clonotype: Its antigen remains unidentified.

A second PCR, run for about 7 to 11 cycles, used a sample-barcoded 5' primer plus a J-beta primer mix. A template-switch adaptor with 12 random nucleotides tagged each cDNA molecule. TCRdb fed the 5' RACE reads into MiXCR, producing one record per CDR3 protein. Of about 800,000 distinct CDR3 sequences listed, nearly 60% are singletons. This chain joins TRBV4-3 and TRBJ1-4; 8 nucleotides line up with TRBD1. Source material: blood. The sequence came from a man aged 30-40 years in good health. CDR3 residues: CASSQEARTGNEKLFF. DNA for the CDR3: TGCGCCAGCAGCCAAGAAGCTCGGACAGGGAATGAAAAACTGTTTTTT.